Below, 12 T cell receptor beta chains from the same sample are listed, as sequenced in a study of blood T cell repertoires in COVID-19. Profiled with immunoSEQ multiplex PCR; TCRdb holds only in-frame clones, not every one. The sample lists fewer than 200,000 clones, almost 85% occurring once. The sequencing input was peripheral blood. The source of these receptors is a woman older than 75 with acute or convalescent COVID-19.

This clone has at least ten counts. This chain connects TRBV9 to TRBJ2-7; D gene unclear. Germline assignment: CDR1 SGDLS and CDR2 YYNGEE. Trimming stripped 3 bases from V and 0 bases from J, with 10 bases between. This CDR3 region has 14 residues. This CDR3 is CASSDRSSSYEQYF. CDR3 sequence (DNA): TGTGCCAGCAGCGATAGGAGTAGCTCCTACGAGCAGTACTTC.

In this sample, this clone turned up once. V gene TRBV5-1 combines with J gene TRBJ2-2; D perhaps matches TRBD1 (5 bases). The germline gives CDR1 SGHRS, CDR2 YFSETQ. The CDR3 covers 17 residues. Trimming shortened V by 0 bases and J by 6 bases, and 18 bases separated the two germline ends. The CDR3 region is CASSLASGILSAGELFF. CDR3 coding DNA: TGCGCCAGCAGCTTGGCCTCAGGGATATTGAGCGCCGGGGAGCTGTTTTTT.

The V gene is TRBV2, the J gene TRBJ2-1, with TRBD2 identical over 14 bases. V dropped 5 bases and J dropped 4; count of bases not matched to a gene: 1. Looked up from germline, CDR1 is SNHLY and CDR2 is FYNNEI. The CDR3 runs 15 residues. The CDR3 DNA reads as TGTGCCAGCAGTCGACTAGCGGGAGGGTACAATGAGCAGTTCTTC. The encoded protein is CASSRLAGGYNEQFF.

The genes are TRBV10-3 and TRBJ1-3; D ambiguous. The CDR3 extends over 12 amino acids. Germline V lookup: CDR1 ENHRY, CDR2 SYGVKD. The V end lost 0 bases, the J end lost 6 bases, and 3 bases lay between the germline ends. The CDR3 reads CAISESKNTIYF. CDR3 DNA sequence: TGTGCCATCAGTGAGTCTAAAAACACCATATATTTT.

This clone appeared a few times. The chain combines TRBV10-3 with TRBJ2-7; a possible D gene is TRBD2 (6 bases). This CDR3 has 13 amino acids. CDR1 is ENHRY and CDR2 is SYGVKD in the germline V gene. Trimming left V 10 bases short and J 1 base short, with 14 bases between. CDR3 in amino acids: CATGLDGSYEQYF. The CDR3 DNA reads as TGTGCCACGGGACTGGACGGATCCTACGAGCAGTACTTC.

The V and J genes are TRBV18 and TRBJ2-7, with TRBD2 as a possible D gene (6 bases). The CDR3 consists of 13 residues. V dropped 3 bases and J dropped 3 bases, with 9 bases sitting between them. Germline V CDR1 and CDR2: KGHSH, LQKENI. The CDR3 region has the DNA TGTGCCAGCTCACCGGGCGGGAACTACGAGCAGTACTTC. Amino acids: CASSPGGNYEQYF.

This clone was counted between two and nine times. The rearrangement links TRBV13 to TRBJ2-7, with D perhaps matching TRBD1 (5 bases). This CDR3 has 17 amino acids. Germline CDR1 is PRHDT and CDR2 is FYEKMQ (reference sequence). V shed 2 bases and J shed 0 bases, with 17 bases lying between them. CDR3: CASSLSRSGSSSYEQYF. For the CDR3, the DNA is TGTGCCAGCAGCTTAAGCCGGTCAGGGTCGAGCTCCTACGAGCAGTACTTC.

The J gene is TRBJ2-7, the V gene TRBV4-1; a possible D gene is TRBD2 (6 bases). V shed 4 bases and J shed 0 bases, with 13 bases lying between them. Looked up from germline, CDR1 is MGHRA and CDR2 is YSYEKL. This CDR3 comprises 15 residues. In DNA, the CDR3 is TGCGCCAGCAGCCCCTCGGGGGTGAGCTCCTACGAGCAGTACTTC. Translating gives CASSPSGVSSYEQYF.

V gene TRBV6-1 combines with J gene TRBJ2-3; 7 bases are shared with TRBD2. The CDR3 is 19 amino acids. V lost 4 bases to trimming and J lost 0 bases; unmatched junction nucleotides: 16. CDR1 is MNHNS and CDR2 is SASEGT in the germline V gene. The chain's CDR3 is CASSARDYKGPSSTDTQYF. The CDR3 DNA reads as TGTGCCAGCAGTGCGAGGGACTACAAGGGGCCGTCTAGCACAGATACGCAGTATTTT.

The J gene is TRBJ2-3, the V gene TRBV27; perhaps TRBD2 as D (6 bases). V gave up 5 bases and J gave up 10 bases, with 16 bases separating them. In germline, CDR1 is MNHEY, CDR2 SMNVEV (reference sequence). The CDR3 spans 13 residues. CDR3 nucleotide sequence: TGTGCCAGCAGTCCGCAAGTACTAGCTTCGCAGTATTTT. This translates into CASSPQVLASQYF.

The rearrangement uses TRBV28 and TRBJ1-6, with 8 bases that match TRBD1. The CDR3 sequence is 15 residues long. Germline CDR1 is MDHEN and CDR2 is SYDVKM. Germline trimming cut 3 bases from V and 9 bases from J; bases unmatched to any gene: 7. The DNA for the CDR3 is TGTGCCAGCAGTTTGACTGGGCAGGGGGCTTCACCCCTCCACTTT. As protein: CASSLTGQGASPLHF.

This clone was detected only once. The chain links TRBV5-1 to TRBJ2-3; D may be TRBD2 (6 bases). The CDR3 has 15 residues. V dropped 4 bases and J dropped 4 bases, with 16 bases sitting between them. Germline V gene data show CDR1 as SGHRS and CDR2 as YFSETQ. DNA for the CDR3: TGCGCCAGCAGCGGGGGACTTACGTGGGCAGATACGCAGTATTTT. Protein: CASSGGLTWADTQYF.